This passage covers 10 T cell receptor beta chains from one sample sequenced in a study of T cell repertoires in ileal Crohn's disease. Assay: immunoSEQ multiplex PCR; the TCRdb copy retains only in-frame clones and omits some. The sample lists more than 15,000 clones, 50% to 75% seen once, with roughly 6.2% in the top ten. What was sequenced was ileal tissue. These receptors all come from an adult with Crohn's disease.

This clone was seen more than once but under ten times. The chain is built from TRBV19 and TRBJ2-3; 7 bases match TRBD1. This CDR3 is 15 amino acids long. The V segment lost 5 bases and the J segment 4 bases; nucleotides outside the gene matches: 9. Germline V CDR1 and CDR2: LNHDA, SQIVND (reference sequence). In DNA, the CDR3 is TGTGCCAGTAGTCCCTACAGGGGAAGGCCAGATACGCAGTATTTT. Translated, it gives CASSPYRGRPDTQYF.

The chain recombines TRBV30 with TRBJ1-1; no firm D call. Germline CDR1 is GTSNPN and CDR2 is SVGIG (reference sequence). V lost 6 bases, J lost 4 bases, and 12 bases lay in between. The CDR3 contains 12 residues. CDR3 in DNA: TGTGCCTGCAATGGACTATTCACTGAAGCTTTCTTT. Translation gives CACNGLFTEAFF.

J is TRBJ1-2 and V is TRBV18; the D gene is possibly TRBD1 (5 bases). Trimming removed 2 bases from V and 3 bases from J, with 10 bases in between. This CDR3 is 14 amino acids long. The germline CDR1 and CDR2 sequences are KGHSH and LQKENI. The CDR3 loop reads CASSPERDYYGYTF. The CDR3, as DNA: TGTGCCAGCTCACCAGAAAGGGACTACTATGGCTACACCTTC.

This chain links TRBV20-1 with TRBJ1-1; no reliable D call. The CDR3 runs 11 residues. V lost 7 bases, J lost 2 bases, and 8 bases lay in between. The V gene's germline CDR1 is DFQATT and CDR2 SNEGSKA (reference sequence). The CDR3 DNA is TGCAGTGTACGGTCAAACACTGAAGCTTTCTTT. Translated, it gives CSVRSNTEAFF.

The J gene is TRBJ1-4, the V gene TRBV25-1; the match to TRBD1 covers 9 bases. CDR1 and CDR2 (germline): MGHDK, SYGVNS. The V segment lost 6 bases and the J segment 2 bases; nucleotides outside the gene matches: 10. This CDR3 spans 17 amino acids. CDR3 sequence reads: CASSPRGTGYTNEKLFF. CDR3 in DNA: TGTGCCAGCAGCCCTAGGGGGACAGGGTATACTAATGAAAAACTGTTTTTT.

The gene calls are TRBV28 and TRBJ2-5; TRBD1 matches 8 bases. Germline CDR1 MDHEN, CDR2 SYDVKM. This CDR3 is 14 amino acids long. Trimming at V came to 5 bases and at J to 4 bases, leaving 6 bases not matched to a gene. The CDR3 spells CASSLRTGRETQYF. In DNA form, the CDR3 reads TGTGCCAGCAGTCTCAGGACAGGGAGAGAGACCCAGTACTTC. Full variable domain (remainder filled in from reference TRBV28 and TRBJ2-5): DVKVTQSSRYLVKRTGEKVFLECVQDMDHENMFWYRQDPGLGLRLIYFSYDVKMKEKGDIPEGYSVSREKKERFSLILESASTNQTSMYLCASSLRTGRETQYFGPGTRLLVL.

V usage is TRBV11-2 and J usage is TRBJ1-2; D is unclear. Germline loops: CDR1 SGHAT, CDR2 FQNNGV. The CDR3 sequence is 13 residues long. With 0 bases removed from V and 8 bases from J, the gap between germline ends came to 10 bases. This chain's CDR3 is CASSLDRFRGYTF. The CDR3 DNA is TGTGCCAGCAGCTTAGACAGGTTTAGGGGCTACACCTTC. The variable domain in full, with the rest retrieved from reference TRBV11-2 and TRBJ1-2, is EAGVAQSPRYKIIEKRQSVAFWCNPISGHATLYWYQQILGQGPKLLIQFQNNGVVDDSQLPKDRFSAERLKGVDSTLKIQPAKLEDSAVYLCASSLDRFRGYTFGSGTRLTVV.

The chain links TRBV28 to TRBJ2-7; D remains unclear. The germline CDR1 and CDR2 sequences are MDHEN and SYDVKM. Trimming removed 6 bases from V and 6 bases from J, with 12 bases in between. The CDR3 has 12 residues. The CDR3 DNA is TGTGCCAGCAGGTCCCCCCCTCTCGAGCAGTACTTC. Translating it yields CASRSPPLEQYF.

This clone has only one observation. The J gene is TRBJ2-1, the V gene TRBV5-6, with D possibly matching TRBD1 (6 bases). The CDR3 spans 14 residues. CDR1 and CDR2 from the germline V gene are SGHDT and YYEEEE. V gave up 1 base and J gave up 8 bases, with 13 bases separating them. CDR3 in amino acids: CASSLLRGYDEQFF. The CDR3 coding sequence is TGTGCCAGCAGCTTGCTCAGGGGCTATGATGAGCAGTTCTTC.

The rearrangement uses TRBV2 and TRBJ2-3, with D perhaps matching TRBD1 (6 bases). This CDR3 has 14 amino acids. The ends were cut back, 4 bases at V and 5 bases at J, with 13 bases in the middle. The germline gives CDR1 SNHLY, CDR2 FYNNEI. CDR3 nucleotides: TGTGCCAGCAGTGGAACGGGACATAGAGATACGCAGTATTTT. Encoded protein: CASSGTGHRDTQYF. The complete variable domain, with remaining parts taken from reference TRBV2 and TRBJ2-3, reads EPEVTQTPSHQVTQMGQEVILRCVPISNHLYFYWYRQILGQKVEFLVSFYNNEISEKSEIFDDQFSVERPDGSNFTLKIRSTKLEDSAMYFCASSGTGHRDTQYFGPGTRLTVL.